This T cell receptor (beta chain) was obtained from a study of PD-1 blockade in classical Hodgkin lymphoma. Time point specified: cycle 4 day 1 (C4D1), after 6 weeks of nivolumab. There was relapse after autologous stem cell transplantation in every patient, and there was variation in brentuximab vedotin exposure. Assay: immunoSEQ multiplex PCR; the TCRdb copy retains only in-frame clones and omits some. The sample lists about 90,000 clones, about nine tenths occurring once. Germline lookup yields CDR1 KGHSH and CDR2 LQKENI. The CDR3 length is 15 residues. The junction had 5 bases not matched to a gene; V was cut back by 3 bases and J by 6 bases.

V and J are TRBV18 and TRBJ2-5, with 12 bases lining up with TRBD2. The sequence was obtained from a human donor with classical Hodgkin lymphoma. Sequencing was performed on peripheral blood mononuclear cells (PBMCs), taken before the fourth cycle of nivolumab. CDR3 nucleotide sequence: TGTGCCAGCTCACCCCGGACTAGCGGGACCCAGACCCAGTACTTC. Translating gives CASSPRTSGTQTQYF.